These 3 T cell receptor beta chains share one sample of origin, sequenced in a study of blood T cell repertoires in COVID-19. TCRdb keeps only in-frame clones here, not all; method: immunoSEQ multiplex PCR. The profile covers a few hundred thousand clones, with about 90% appearing a single time and over 1% taken by the ten largest. The specimen sequenced was PBMCs or T cells enriched from blood (not recorded which). These receptors originate from a man aged 25 to 40 who had recovered from COVID-19.

The chain carries TRBV30 and TRBJ2-7; D remains ambiguous. CDR3 size: 12 residues. In germline, CDR1 is GTSNPN, CDR2 SVGIG (reference sequence). V gave up 4 bases and J gave up 0 bases, with 7 bases separating them. Here the CDR3 DNA reads TGTGCCTGGATGGCTAGCTCCTACGAGCAGTACTTC. Translating it yields CAWMASSYEQYF.

The V gene is TRBV15, the J gene TRBJ1-1, with TRBD1 identical over 8 bases. Germline lookup yields CDR1 LNHNV and CDR2 YYDKDF (reference sequence). V was clipped by 2 bases and J by 2 bases; unmatched bases: 7. CDR3 length: 16 amino acids. The CDR3 nucleotides read TGTGCCACCAGCAGATTGGGGGACAGGCCCAACACTGAAGCTTTCTTT. The encoded protein is CATSRLGDRPNTEAFF.

The chain couples TRBV10-3 to TRBJ1-3, with 12 bases fitting TRBD1. CDR3 length equals 15 residues. The J segment lost 8 bases and the V segment lost 6 bases, leaving 8 bases of the junction unmatched. Germline assignment: CDR1 ENHRY and CDR2 SYGVKD. The CDR3 region has the DNA TGTGCCATCAGGTCGGGACAGGGGGCGTTTGACACCATATATTTT. Residues: CAIRSGQGAFDTIYF.